What follows is one TCR beta chain and its context. These data come from a study of T cell responses to AZD1222 COVID-19 vaccine. Germline values: CDR1 MNHEY, CDR2 SMNVEV (reference sequence). The junction had 3 bases not matched to a gene; V was cut back by 2 bases and J by 3 bases. This CDR3 has 15 residues. The repertoire was sequenced with immunoSEQ multiplex PCR; TCRdb's copy has only in-frame clones and lacks some. The sample includes 150,000 or so clones, around 92% of them seen just once. The rearrangement links TRBV27 to TRBJ1-3, with 8 bases aligning to TRBD1. The sample was peripheral blood, taken 28 days after the second AZD1222 dose. This TCR was recovered from an adult who received the AZD1222 COVID-19 vaccine. The CDR3 loop is CASSLQGALGNTIYF. The DNA for the CDR3 is TGTGCCAGCAGTTTACAGGGGGCTCTTGGAAACACCATATATTTT.